These 24 T cell receptor beta chains were sequenced from one sample in a study of lymphopenia after photon versus proton radiotherapy. Measured with immunoSEQ multiplex PCR; TCRdb has only the in-frame clones, and not every one. The sample consists of around 59,000 clones, 70% to 85% of them appearing once. The sample here was peripheral blood, taken from a patient treated with proton-based radiotherapy. The origin of the receptors is a man aged 55 to 70 with pancreatic cancer.

The chain is built from TRBV5-1 and TRBJ2-7; 14 bases align to TRBD2. The CDR3 is made up of 17 amino acids. Germline lookup yields CDR1 SGHRS and CDR2 YFSETQ. The V and J ends lost 4 bases and 6 bases, in that order; junction bases with no gene match: 12. CDR3 DNA: TGCGCCAGCAGCGTTGCACCGGGACTAGCGGGAGACGCCGAGCAGTACTTC. Translation gives CASSVAPGLAGDAEQYF.

This chain connects TRBV11-2 to TRBJ2-7; perhaps TRBD2 as D (6 bases). The CDR3 runs 15 residues. The germline V and J ends were trimmed by 5 bases and 2 bases, with 16 bases remaining between them. The germline V gene encodes CDR1 SGHAT and CDR2 FQNNGV. This CDR3 reads CASSPGLPPTYEQYF. DNA of the CDR3: TGTGCCAGCAGCCCGGGACTCCCTCCCACCTACGAGCAGTACTTC.

The J gene is TRBJ2-2, the V gene TRBV30; D is unresolved. CDR1 and CDR2 (germline): GTSNPN, SVGIG (reference sequence). V was shortened by 3 bases and J by 11 bases, with 13 bases between the two germline ends. The CDR3 consists of 12 residues. Here the CDR3 reads CAWSPLRGELFF. In DNA, the CDR3 is TGTGCCTGGAGCCCCCTGCGCGGCGAGCTGTTTTTT.

This clone was seen more than once but under ten times. This chain links TRBV6-5 with TRBJ1-2, with 7 bases lining up with TRBD1. J lost 2 bases, V lost 6 bases, and 3 bases had no gene match. This CDR3 comprises 13 residues. Germline values: CDR1 MNHEY, CDR2 SVGAGI. In DNA, the CDR3 is TGTGCCAGCAGGTCAGGGGGGAACTATGGCTACACCTTC. Protein product: CASRSGGNYGYTF.

CDR3 sequence reads: CASNVAKNIQYF. CDR3 DNA: TGTGCCAGCAACGTAGCCAAAAACATTCAGTACTTC. This sequence joins TRBV28 and TRBJ2-4; D unresolved. This CDR3 spans 12 amino acids. V was cut by 7 bases and J by 0 bases, with 4 bases left in between. Germline CDR1 is MDHEN and CDR2 is SYDVKM.

The chain is built from TRBV28 and TRBJ2-3, with 11 bases matching TRBD1. The V and J ends lost 5 bases and 3 bases, in that order; junction bases with no gene match: 7. The germline V gene encodes CDR1 MDHEN and CDR2 SYDVKM. The CDR3 consists of 16 residues. CDR3 DNA sequence: TGTGCCAGCAGTCCTAACCGGGACAGGGGGACAGATACGCAGTATTTT. Translation: CASSPNRDRGTDTQYF.

This clone was counted only a few times. The genes are TRBV11-2 and TRBJ2-6; 9 bases align to TRBD2. Germline-derived CDR1 and CDR2 are SGHAT and FQNNGV. The CDR3 is 19 amino acids. V gave up 4 bases and J gave up 1 base; unmatched junction bases: 11. The CDR3 coding sequence is TGTGCCAGCAGCTCAATAAGGACTAGCGTTGCGTCTGGGGCCAACGTCCTGACTTTC. Translation gives CASSSIRTSVASGANVLTF.

The rearrangement uses TRBV28 and TRBJ2-5, with 10 nucleotides matching TRBD2. V lost 5 bases, J lost 0 bases, and 3 bases stayed unmatched. The CDR3 covers 15 residues. Germline-derived CDR1 and CDR2 are MDHEN and SYDVKM. The CDR3: CASSLGLADQETQYF. The CDR3 nucleotides are TGTGCCAGCAGTCTCGGACTAGCGGACCAAGAGACCCAGTACTTC.

This sequence joins TRBV2 and TRBJ2-1; TRBD1 matches at 9 bases. This CDR3 spans 15 amino acids. V gave up 5 bases and J gave up 7 bases; unmatched junction bases: 9. Germline V gene data show CDR1 as SNHLY and CDR2 as FYNNEI. CDR3 sequence: CASSNRDRAVNEQFF. Written as DNA, the CDR3 is TGTGCCAGCAGTAACCGGGACAGGGCCGTAAATGAGCAGTTCTTC.

This clone was counted only a few times. The V call is TRBV30, the J call TRBJ2-7; 12 nucleotides align to TRBD2. The CDR3 length is 13 residues. Germline-derived CDR1 and CDR2 are GTSNPN and SVGIG (reference sequence). Losses at the gene ends were 7 bases for V and 9 bases for J; bases not matched to a gene: 10. The CDR3 DNA is TGTGCCTCCGTGACTAGCGGGAGTCTTGGGCAGTACTTC. Translating gives CASVTSGSLGQYF.

The chain employs TRBV5-4 and TRBJ2-1, with TRBD1 as a possible D gene (6 bases). This CDR3 has 16 residues. Germline V CDR1 and CDR2: SGHNT, YYREEE (reference sequence). CDR3 DNA sequence: TGTGCGTACCAAGGGGATATAGGGGGCTCCTACAATGAGCAGTTCTTC. The encoded protein is CAYQGDIGGSYNEQFF.

This clone came up once. This chain uses TRBV15 with TRBJ1-5; D gene uncertain. V lost 3 bases, J lost 4 bases, and 7 bases lay in between. Germline CDR1 is LNHNV and CDR2 is YYDKDF (reference sequence). The CDR3 loop spans 13 amino acids. For the CDR3, the DNA is TGTGCCACCAGCAGCGTGCTAAATCAGCCCCAGCATTTT. It translates to CATSSVLNQPQHF. The variable domain in full, completed from reference TRBV15 and TRBJ1-5, reads DAMVIQNPRYQVTQFGKPVTLSCSQTLNHNVMYWYQQKSSQAPKLLFHYYDKDFNNEADTPDNFQSRRPNTSFCFLDIRSPGLGDTAMYLCATSSVLNQPQHFGDGTRLSIL.

The V call is TRBV9, the J call TRBJ1-5; D possibly corresponds to TRBD1 (6 bases). The germline CDR1 and CDR2 sequences are SGDLS and YYNGEE. Trimming left V 3 bases short and J 7 bases short, with 11 bases between. This CDR3 has 13 amino acids. In nucleotides, the CDR3 is TGTGCCAGCAGCGCCTATCAGGGGCAGCCCCAGCATTTT. This gives the protein CASSAYQGQPQHF. Looking up the rest from reference TRBV9 and TRBJ1-5 gives the full variable domain: DSGVTQTPKHLITATGQRVTLRCSPRSGDLSVYWYQQSLDQGLQFLIQYYNGEERAKGNILERFSAQQFPDLHSELNLSSLELGDSALYFCASSAYQGQPQHFGDGTRLSIL.

About this clone itself: One end of the junction varies from germline; a read error may be responsible. V is TRBV5-1 and J is TRBJ1-5; no reliable D call. Germline assignment: CDR1 SGHRS and CDR2 YFSETQ. The length of the CDR3 is 16 residues. CDR3 coding DNA: TGCGCCAGCAGATTGGAAGGGTTTTTTAGCAATCAGCCCCAGCATTTT. Translation gives CASRLEGFFSNQPQHF.

The chain uses TRBV2 and TRBJ2-3; perhaps TRBD2 as D (6 bases). The CDR3 consists of 13 residues. Trimming pared 6 bases from V and 1 base from J, leaving 8 bases between. Germline V gives CDR1 SNHLY, CDR2 FYNNEI. The CDR3 coding sequence is TGTGCCAGCAGGCGGGGCCGCACAGATACGCAGTATTTT. Translation: CASRRGRTDTQYF.

CDR3 DNA: TGTGCCAGTAGTTGGCAGGAGGAAGATACGCAGTATTTT. Amino acids: CASSWQEEDTQYF. The chain recombines TRBV19 with TRBJ2-3; D is possibly TRBD2 (5 bases). The CDR3 spans 13 residues. CDR1 LNHDA and CDR2 SQIVND come from the germline V gene (reference sequence). Trimming took off 5 bases at V and 5 bases at J, with 11 bases between the two ends.

The V call is TRBV29-1, the J call TRBJ2-3; 11 bases line up with TRBD2. This CDR3 spans 13 amino acids. Germline CDR1 and CDR2: SQVTM and ANQGSEA. Germline trimming cut 6 bases from V and 4 bases from J; bases unmatched to any gene: 3. The CDR3 nucleotides read TGCAGCGTAGAGGGACTAGCGGCAGATACGCAGTATTTT. It encodes CSVEGLAADTQYF.

The CDR3 reads CASSLAGGQGRYEQYF. The CDR3 nucleotides are TGTGCCAGCAGCTTAGCGGGGGGACAGGGGAGGTACGAGCAGTACTTC. The chain combines TRBV7-2 with TRBJ2-7, with 10 bases matching TRBD1. Losses at the gene ends were 0 bases for V and 4 bases for J; bases not matched to a gene: 6. The CDR3 consists of 16 residues. The germline gives CDR1 SGHTA, CDR2 FQGNSA.

This chain uses TRBV19 with TRBJ1-4; TRBD1 is a possible D gene (5 bases). CDR1 and CDR2 (germline): LNHDA, SQIVND (reference sequence). This CDR3 region has 15 residues. V lost 7 bases and J lost 7, with 19 bases in between. The CDR3 loop is CASTPEQGWSEKLFF. For the CDR3, the DNA is TGTGCCAGTACCCCTGAGCAGGGATGGAGTGAAAAACTGTTTTTT.

The chain has TRBV5-1 and TRBJ1-5; perhaps TRBD1 as D (5 bases). Trimming took 3 bases from V and 5 from J, leaving 15 bases between them. Germline loops: CDR1 SGHRS, CDR2 YFSETQ. The CDR3 loop spans 15 amino acids. The CDR3 here is CASSWGPYADQPQHF. In nucleotides, the CDR3 is TGCGCCAGCAGCTGGGGACCTTATGCCGATCAGCCCCAGCATTTT.

The CDR3 loop reads CASSIGGSAQYF. The CDR3 region has the DNA TGTGCCAGTAGTATTGGGGGATCGGCCCAGTACTTC. J is TRBJ2-5 and V is TRBV19, with D tentatively TRBD1 or TRBD2 (5 bases each). The CDR3 has 12 residues. Germline V gives CDR1 LNHDA, CDR2 SQIVND (reference sequence). V lost 3 bases and J 9 bases, leaving 11 bases between the germline ends. The full variable domain, with the rest looked up from reference TRBV19 and TRBJ2-5, is DGGITQSPKYLFRKEGQNVTLSCEQNLNHDAMYWYRQDPGQGLRLIYYSQIVNDFQKGDIAEGYSVSREKKESFPLTVTSAQKNPTAFYLCASSIGGSAQYFGPGTRLLVL.

The genes are TRBV11-3 and TRBJ2-7; perhaps TRBD1 as D (5 bases). Trimming removed 2 bases from V and 6 bases from J, with 11 bases in between. CDR1 is SGHNT, CDR2 YENEEA, per germline. CDR3 length equals 13 residues. CDR3 DNA: TGTGCCAGCAGCTTACTCTCCAGGGCCGAGCAGTACTTC. As protein: CASSLLSRAEQYF.

The chain recombines TRBV28 with TRBJ2-1; TRBD2 aligns across 8 bases. Germline V gene sequence: CDR1 MDHEN, CDR2 SYDVKM. This CDR3 comprises 16 residues. J gave up 6 bases and V 3 bases, and 10 bases lay outside the gene matches. CDR3 DNA: TGTGCCAGCAGTTTCGGAGCGGGAGTATTTTCCAATGAGCAGTTCTTC. Its translation: CASSFGAGVFSNEQFF.

The gene calls are TRBV5-4 and TRBJ2-3, with a tentative D call TRBD2 (5 bases). Trimming removed 6 bases at V and 6 bases at J, with 23 bases between. The CDR3 length is 16 residues. The germline CDR1 and CDR2 sequences are SGHNT and YYREEE (reference sequence). Here the CDR3 reads CASTSGTGSYGDTQYF. The DNA for the CDR3 is TGTGCCAGCACCAGCGGCACGGGAAGCTACGGGGATACGCAGTATTTT.